The clone carrying this TCR beta chain was counted between two and nine times. Its antigen remains unidentified. The sample comes from a study of molecular identifiers for immune sequencing clone quantification. Study overall: Across replicate runs, RNA obtained from around 20,000 or 100,000 naive CD8 cells was divided into five, with four undergoing sequencing. Study outcomes and limitations: In CMV-specific effectors, clones above 20 copies held over 99% of molecules; naive, under 1%.

This CDR3 has 14 residues. Germline CDR1 reads GTSNPN; CDR2 reads SVGIG (reference sequence). V lost 5 bases, J lost 6 bases, and 6 bases stayed unmatched. Previously reported methods and listed TCR primers produced the bulk TCR libraries. MiXCR, applied by TCRdb to the PCR reads, yields one record per CDR3 protein. The sample carries 300,000 to 350,000 distinct CDR3 sequences, about 20% recorded once. The J gene is TRBJ2-3, the V gene TRBV30; 12 bases line up with TRBD2. Sample: naive CD8+ T cells from blood, with Jurkat cell RNA spiked in. Noted subset: FACS-sorted CD8+CD4-CCR7+CD45RA+ naive T cells. The sequence came from a human donor in good health. Some libraries in this study had Jurkat cell RNA spiked in. The CDR3 sequence: CAWDLAGGLDTQYF. The DNA of the CDR3 is TGTGCCTGGGATCTAGCGGGGGGGCTGGATACGCAGTATTTT.